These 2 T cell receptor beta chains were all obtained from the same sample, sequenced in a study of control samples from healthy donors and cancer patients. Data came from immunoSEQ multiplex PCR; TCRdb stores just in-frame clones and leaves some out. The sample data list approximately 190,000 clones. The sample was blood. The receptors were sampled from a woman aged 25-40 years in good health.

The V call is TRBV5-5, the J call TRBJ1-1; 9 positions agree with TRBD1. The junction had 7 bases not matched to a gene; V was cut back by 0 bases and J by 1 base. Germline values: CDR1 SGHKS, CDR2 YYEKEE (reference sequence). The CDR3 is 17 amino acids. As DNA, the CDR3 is TGTGCCAGCAGCTTGGGGACAGGGGTTTTTAGGAACACTGAAGCTTTCTTT. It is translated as CASSLGTGVFRNTEAFF.

In DNA form, the CDR3 reads TGCGCCAGCAGCTACCTATTGGGTGGGGGCTCCTACGAGCAGTACTTC. It encodes CASSYLLGGGSYEQYF. The chain recombines TRBV5-1 with TRBJ2-7, with D perhaps given as TRBD1 or TRBD2 (5 bases each). Trimming left V 3 bases short and J 0 bases short, with 16 bases between. The V gene's germline CDR1 is SGHRS and CDR2 YFSETQ. This CDR3 has 16 residues.